These T cell receptor beta chains were read from a single sample in a study of shared clonotypes between healthy human individuals. Clones were read by immunoSEQ multiplex PCR, and TCRdb kept only the in-frame ones, dropping some. The data hold about 340,000 clones, with about 73% observed a single time. The sequencing sample was made of memory CD4+ T cells sorted from blood. These receptors came from a young man in good health. Each CDR3 is given with its conserved first and last residue. D genes are given only for firm matches. Size tells how often a clone was seen (once, few, many) or the class of an expanded clone, and some rows leave it out.

>NA|once|14|TRBV5-5|TRBJ2-3
TGTGCCAGCAGCTTGTGGACTGACACAGATACGCAGTATTTT
CASSLWTDTDTQYF
>NA|NA|14|TRBV11-3|TRBJ1-5
TGTGCCAGCAGCTTGTCCGTCTCCGAACAGCCCCAGCATTTT
CASSLSVSEQPQHF
>TRBD1|NA|13|TRBV6-1|TRBJ2-2
TGTGCCAGCAGGAGACAGGGCCACGGGGAGCTGTTTTTT
CASRRQGHGELFF
>NA|NA|14|TRBV6-4|TRBJ2-2
TGTGCCAGCAGTGACTCAACGAACACCGGGGAGCTGTTTTTT
CASSDSTNTGELFF
>NA|few|12|TRBV6-1|TRBJ1-3
TGTGCCAGCAGTACAGTGGGAAACACCATATATTTT
CASSTVGNTIYF
>NA|NA|15|TRBV11-2|TRBJ1-4
TGTGCCAGCAGTTTGATGGGTTCTACTAATGAAAAACTGTTTTTT
CASSLMGSTNEKLFF
>TRBD2|NA|15|TRBV4-3|TRBJ2-7
TGCGCCAGCAGCCCCATAGCGGGAGGGCCCTACGAGCAGTACTTC
CASSPIAGGPYEQYF
>TRBD2|NA|15|TRBV4-3|TRBJ2-1
TGCGCCAGCAGCCTGACAAGCGGGACTGGCAATGAGCAGTTCTTC
CASSLTSGTGNEQFF
>NA|NA|13|TRBV5-1|TRBJ2-7
TGCGCCAGCAATCAACCGGGACGCTACGAGCAGTACTTC
CASNQPGRYEQYF
>TRBD2|NA|15|TRBV11-2|TRBJ2-1
TGTGCCAGCAGCTTACTAGCGGGAGGGCCTCTTGAGCAGTTCTTC
CASSLLAGGPLEQFF
>NA|NA|15|TRBV6-5|TRBJ1-5
TGTGCCAGCAGTTACTCGGGGGGCGCGAATCAGCCCCAGCATTTT
CASSYSGGANQPQHF
>NA|NA|12|TRBV28|TRBJ1-5
TGTGCCAGCAAAGGTGGGAGTCAGCCCCAGCATTTT
CASKGGSQPQHF
>NA|once|14|TRBV27|TRBJ2-7
TGTGCCAGCAGCTATCGGTGGAGCTCCTACGAGCAGTACTTC
CASSYRWSSYEQYF
>NA|many|12|TRBV30|TRBJ1-5
TGTGCCTGGGGACATACATGGCAGCCCCAGCATTTT
CAWGHTWQPQHF
>NA|few|13|TRBV7-2|TRBJ1-2
TGTGCCAGCAGCCCATGGACGGCTTATGGCTACACCTTC
CASSPWTAYGYTF
>NA|few|12|TRBV25-1|TRBJ2-7
TGTGCCAGCAGTCGAAGGTTCGGCGAGCAGTACTTC
CASSRRFGEQYF
>NA|NA|12|TRBV28|TRBJ2-7
TGTGCCAGCAGTTTAAAGGGTTACGAGCAGTACTTC
CASSLKGYEQYF
>NA|NA|16|TRBV11-2|TRBJ2-7
TGTGCCAGCAGCTTAAGTGGGGGGAAATGGGCCTACGAGCAGTACTTC
CASSLSGGKWAYEQYF
>NA|NA|14|TRBV29-1|TRBJ2-1
TGCAGCGTCGTCCGGCACAACCTGGAAGGTGAGCAGTTCTTC
CSVVRHNLEGEQFF
>NA|NA|14|TRBV13|TRBJ1-2
TGTGCCAGCAGCTTAGACAATGACCGATATGGCTACACCTTC
CASSLDNDRYGYTF
>TRBD1|NA|16|TRBV18|TRBJ2-2
TGTGCCAGCTCACCACCGGACAGGGGGTACACCGGGGAGCTGTTTTTT
CASSPPDRGYTGELFF
>NA|NA|14|TRBV11-2|TRBJ2-7
TGTGCCAGCAGCTTATACAGGGGAGGATACGAGCAGTACTTC
CASSLYRGGYEQYF
>TRBD2|NA|17|TRBV5-1|TRBJ2-5
TGCGCCAGCAGCTTGGGTAGTAGCGGGAGAGACCAAGAGACCCAGTACTTC
CASSLGSSGRDQETQYF
>TRBD1|NA|13|TRBV7-9|TRBJ1-5
TGTGCCAGCAGTCGGACAGGGCCGGAGCCCCAGCATTTT
CASSRTGPEPQHF
>NA|once|13|TRBV7-2|TRBJ1-1
TGTGCCAGCAGCTTAGTTTTAAGGAATGAAGCTTTCTTT
CASSLVLRNEAFF
>NA|NA|11|TRBV15|TRBJ1-2
TGTGCCCCGCCCGGGCGCGACGGCTACACCTTC
CAPPGRDGYTF
>NA|once|13|TRBV11-2|TRBJ1-2
TGTGCCAGCAGCTTAGATCCCCACTATGGCTACACCTTC
CASSLDPHYGYTF
>TRBD1|NA|15|TRBV6-5|TRBJ2-7
TGTGCCAGCAGCTCCAGACAGGGAAGCTCCTACGAGCAGTACTTC
CASSSRQGSSYEQYF
>TRBD2|NA|15|TRBV11-2|TRBJ2-3
TGTGCCAGCAGCTTAGGTGGGACTAGCTATCAGACGCAGTATTTT
CASSLGGTSYQTQYF
>NA|NA|13|TRBV27|TRBJ2-3
TGTGCCAGCAGTTTAACGGGGACAGATACGCAGTATTTT
CASSLTGTDTQYF
>TRBD2|once|12|TRBV10-1|TRBJ2-3
TGCGCCAGCAGCCTAGCGGGAGATACGCAGTATTTT
CASSLAGDTQYF
>NA|NA|12|TRBV2|TRBJ1-5
TGTGCCAGCAGTGCGGGGTATCAGCCCCAGCATTTT
CASSAGYQPQHF
>TRBD1|few|15|TRBV6-5|TRBJ1-2
TGTGCCAGCAGTCCCCAGGGGGGGGACCTCTATGGCTACACCTTC
CASSPQGGDLYGYTF
>NA|many|10|TRBV20-1|TRBJ1-2
TGCAGTGCTGTGGATTATGGCTACACCTTC
CSAVDYGYTF
>NA|few|13|TRBV5-1|TRBJ1-4
TGCGCCAGCAGCCTGGAAAACAGTGAAAAACTGTTTTTT
CASSLENSEKLFF
>NA|NA|14|TRBV7-3|TRBJ2-1
TGTGCCAGCAGCTTAACGGGCGTGTACAATGAGCAGTTCTTC
CASSLTGVYNEQFF